This T cell receptor (beta chain) appears in the sequencing data of a study of T cell changes during pregnancy in multiple sclerosis. V was clipped by 4 bases and J by 8 bases, with 6 bases between them. Germline V lookup: CDR1 SGDLS, CDR2 YYNGEE. The CDR3 runs 10 residues. TCRdb keeps only in-frame clones here, not all; method: immunoSEQ multiplex PCR. The repertoire holds more than 95,000 clones, about 93% seen once, with almost 1% in the top ten. The source of this sequence is a female donor with multiple sclerosis, enrolled in a pregnancy study. V gene TRBV9 combines with J gene TRBJ1-1; D is unresolved. The sample was peripheral blood, taken after pregnancy. CDR3 amino acids: CASSPREAFF. DNA for the CDR3: TGTGCCAGCAGCCCGCGGGAAGCTTTCTTT.